This T cell receptor (beta chain) is drawn from a study of T cells after yellow fever vaccination (dated by TCRdb to between 2018 and 2021). General notes on the study: Libraries from fractions with low cell numbers were prepared with the SMART-Seq v4 Ultra Low Input RNA kit. Blood samples were taken at several timepoints before and after primary and secondary immunization, and bulk PBMC replicates and cell subsets were isolated. Two healthy male donors, one aged 18 to 29 and one aged 30 to 40 years, made up the cohort. To track T-cell clones before and after primary and booster YFV17D yellow fever vaccination, bulk TCR alpha and beta repertoires were sequenced longitudinally. The study at large found these results: A small fraction of clonotypes showed up in both the CD4 and CD8 compartments, probably as a result of convergent recombination. Most clones expanded after primary vaccination were re-detected after the booster (96% of CD4 and around nine tenths of CD8), suggesting broad memory maintenance. Computational filtering was required because FACS-sorted repertoires could contain abundant contaminating clonotypes from the bulk population. Because only two donors were included in the study, the extent to which the findings can be generalized is limited. Compared with the primary T-cell response, the secondary T-cell response was weaker but faster, peaking on day 5 rather than day 15.

Sequencing was carried out with an Illumina NovaSeq 6000. TCR cDNA was made using 5'RACE template switching, a step that added a universal primer site and unique molecular identifiers. Priming of cDNA synthesis was performed from both the TCR alpha and TCR beta constant segments. Two PCR steps were used to amplify libraries, with sample barcodes and sequencing adapters being added in the second step. Sequencing of libraries was done on Illumina HiSeq 2500 (2x100 bp) or NovaSeq (2x150 bp). Turning to the authors' computational methods: MIGEC handled demultiplexing of reads and collapsing into UMI consensus sequences, while MiXCR performed V(D)J alignment. Vaccine-responding clonotypes were defined with edgeR using replicate PBMC samples, requiring FDR below 0.01 and a log2 fold change above 5 up to day 15. Bulk clonotypes were assigned CD4 or CD8 identity according to which sequenced CD4 or CD8 repertoire held them at higher abundance. TCRdb took the public reads, trimmed them with fastp at Q25, ran MiXCR for clone calling and kept in-frame beta chains. Identical CDR3 protein sequences are pooled into one entry, listed with their most common genes and DNA. TCRdb, rather than the study authors, made the V and J calls. This sample comprises about 340,000 distinct CDR3 sequences, roughly 4% of them detected only once. The ten largest clones represent 20% to 25% of the sample.

CDR1 and CDR2 are drawn from the germline V gene: SGHRS, YFSETQ. Inclusive of the bounding cysteine and phenylalanine, the CDR3 is 14 residues long. The CDR3 DNA has 42 bases and is translated from base 1. Here V drops 4 bases and J drops 9 bases, and the junction holds 4 bases not matched to any gene. This clonotype has a handful of counts. No cognate antigen has been identified for it. Base qualities are not recorded, but no much larger clone differs from it by a single base. Per the publication, the treatment or condition label means: live attenuated yellow fever vaccine strain. Two biological replicates of bulk PBMCs were collected at each blood-draw timepoint. PBMCs were isolated from peripheral blood using a standard Ficoll-Paque protocol. RNA was extracted with TriZol from bulk PBMCs, CD4 and CD8 fractions, and dextramer-positive and dextramer-negative fractions.

This receptor was obtained from a young man who received the YFV17D yellow fever vaccine. The receptor chain draws on TRBV5-1 and TRBJ1-6, with TRBD1 matching 10 junction bases. The specimen comprised PBMCs, sampled 5 days after the yellow fever booster vaccination. The nucleotide sequence reads TGCGCCAGCAGCACCCGGGACAGGGGTTCACCCCTCCACTTT. This yields the protein CASSTRDRGSPLHF. Extended through the reference TRBV5-1 and TRBJ1-6 proteins, this CDR3 yields the full variable domain: KAGVTQTPRYLIKTRGQQVTLSCSPISGHRSVSWYQQTPGQGLQFLFEYFSETQRNKGNFPGRFSGRQFSNSRSEMNVSTLELGDSALYLCASSTRDRGSPLHFGNGTRLTVT.